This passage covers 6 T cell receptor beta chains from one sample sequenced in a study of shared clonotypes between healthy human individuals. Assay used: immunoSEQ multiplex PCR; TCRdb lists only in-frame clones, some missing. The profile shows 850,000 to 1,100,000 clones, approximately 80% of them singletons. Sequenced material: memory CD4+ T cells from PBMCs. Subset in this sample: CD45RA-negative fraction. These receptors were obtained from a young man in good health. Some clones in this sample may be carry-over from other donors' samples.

The CDR3 DNA reads TGTGCCAGCAGCCAAGGAGTGTACCAAGAGACCCAGTACTTC. Protein sequence: CASSQGVYQETQYF. The chain carries TRBV14 and TRBJ2-5; D gene ambiguous. Trimming cost V 1 base and J 0 bases, with 6 bases left between them. This CDR3 region has 14 residues. CDR1 and CDR2 from the germline V gene are SGHDN and FVKESK.

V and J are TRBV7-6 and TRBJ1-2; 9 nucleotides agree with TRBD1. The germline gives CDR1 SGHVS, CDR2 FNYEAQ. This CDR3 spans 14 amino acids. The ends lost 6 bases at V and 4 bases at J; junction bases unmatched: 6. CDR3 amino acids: CASRPGTGSYGYTF. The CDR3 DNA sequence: TGTGCCAGCAGGCCCGGGACAGGGTCCTATGGCTACACCTTC.

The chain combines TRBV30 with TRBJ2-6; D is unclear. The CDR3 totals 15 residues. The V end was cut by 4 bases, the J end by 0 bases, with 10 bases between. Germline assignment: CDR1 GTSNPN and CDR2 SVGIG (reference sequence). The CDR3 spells CAWTEMSSGANVLTF. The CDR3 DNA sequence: TGTGCCTGGACCGAGATGAGCTCTGGGGCCAACGTCCTGACTTTC.

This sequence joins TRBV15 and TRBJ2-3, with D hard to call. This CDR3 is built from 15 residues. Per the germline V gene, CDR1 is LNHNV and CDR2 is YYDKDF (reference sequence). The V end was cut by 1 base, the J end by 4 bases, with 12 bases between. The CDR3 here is CATSRGPVSPDTQYF. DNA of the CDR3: TGTGCCACCAGCAGAGGCCCCGTCTCTCCAGATACGCAGTATTTT. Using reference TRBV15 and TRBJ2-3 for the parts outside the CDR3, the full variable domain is DAMVIQNPRYQVTQFGKPVTLSCSQTLNHNVMYWYQQKSSQAPKLLFHYYDKDFNNEADTPDNFQSRRPNTSFCFLDIRSPGLGDTAMYLCATSRGPVSPDTQYFGPGTRLTVL.

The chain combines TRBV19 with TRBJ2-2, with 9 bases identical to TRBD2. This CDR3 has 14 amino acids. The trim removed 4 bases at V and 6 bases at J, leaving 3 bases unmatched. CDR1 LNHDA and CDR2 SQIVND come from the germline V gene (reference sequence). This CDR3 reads CASSSGRGSGELFF. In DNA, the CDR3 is TGTGCCAGTAGTAGCGGGAGGGGGTCCGGGGAGCTGTTTTTT. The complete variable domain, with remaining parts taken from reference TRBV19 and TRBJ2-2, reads DGGITQSPKYLFRKEGQNVTLSCEQNLNHDAMYWYRQDPGQGLRLIYYSQIVNDFQKGDIAEGYSVSREKKESFPLTVTSAQKNPTAFYLCASSSGRGSGELFFGEGSRLTVL.

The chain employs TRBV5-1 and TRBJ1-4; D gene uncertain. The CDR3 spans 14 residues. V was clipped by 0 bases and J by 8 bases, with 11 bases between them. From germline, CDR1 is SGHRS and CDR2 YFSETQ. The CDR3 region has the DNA TGCGCCAGCAGCTTGGTATCTCGGGAGGAAAAACTGTTTTTT. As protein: CASSLVSREEKLFF.